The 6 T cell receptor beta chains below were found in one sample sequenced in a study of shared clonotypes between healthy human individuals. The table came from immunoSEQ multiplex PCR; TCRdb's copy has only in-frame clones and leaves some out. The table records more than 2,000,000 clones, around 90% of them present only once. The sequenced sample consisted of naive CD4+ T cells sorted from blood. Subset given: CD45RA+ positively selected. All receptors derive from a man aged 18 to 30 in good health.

The CDR3 loop reads CASSFGGIYYGYTF. The CDR3 bases are TGTGCCAGCAGCTTCGGGGGGATTTACTATGGCTACACCTTC. The chain couples TRBV7-2 to TRBJ1-2; tentative D call: TRBD1 (5 bases). The CDR3 has 14 residues. The germline gives CDR1 SGHTA, CDR2 FQGNSA. V was shortened by 3 bases and J by 3 bases, with 11 bases between the two germline ends.

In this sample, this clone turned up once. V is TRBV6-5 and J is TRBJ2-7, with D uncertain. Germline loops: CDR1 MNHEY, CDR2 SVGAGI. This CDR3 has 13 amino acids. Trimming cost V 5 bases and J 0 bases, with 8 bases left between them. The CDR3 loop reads CASSPAPSYEQYF. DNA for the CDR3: TGTGCCAGCAGTCCGGCCCCCTCCTACGAGCAGTACTTC.

Here the CDR3 reads CASSQIETDSNQPQHF. The CDR3 nucleotides read TGCGCCAGCAGCCAAATAGAGACAGATAGCAATCAGCCCCAGCATTTT. The V gene is TRBV4-1, the J gene TRBJ1-5; D might be TRBD1 (5 bases). CDR1 is MGHRA, CDR2 YSYEKL, per germline. V was shortened by 2 bases and J by 0 bases, with 11 bases between the two germline ends. This CDR3 is 16 amino acids long.

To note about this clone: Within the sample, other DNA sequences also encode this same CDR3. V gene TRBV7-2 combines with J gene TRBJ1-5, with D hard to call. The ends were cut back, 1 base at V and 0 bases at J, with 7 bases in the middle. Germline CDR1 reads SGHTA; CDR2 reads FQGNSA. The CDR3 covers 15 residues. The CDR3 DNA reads TGTGCCAGCAGCTTAGGAACCTTTAGCAATCAGCCCCAGCATTTT. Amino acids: CASSLGTFSNQPQHF.

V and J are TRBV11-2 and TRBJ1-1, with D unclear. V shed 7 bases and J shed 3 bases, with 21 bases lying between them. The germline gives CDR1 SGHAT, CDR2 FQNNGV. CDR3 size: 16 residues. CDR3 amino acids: CASIPSGTVVDTEAFF. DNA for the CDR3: TGTGCCAGCATCCCCTCGGGCACGGTGGTGGACACTGAAGCTTTCTTT.

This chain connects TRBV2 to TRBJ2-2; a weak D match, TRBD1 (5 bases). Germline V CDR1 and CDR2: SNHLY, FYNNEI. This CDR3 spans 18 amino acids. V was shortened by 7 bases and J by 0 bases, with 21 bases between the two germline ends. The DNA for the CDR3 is TGTGCCAGCACCCTAATTCGGGTGGGGCGAACGAACACCGGGGAGCTGTTTTTT. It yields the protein CASTLIRVGRTNTGELFF.